The 15 T cell receptor beta chains below all came from one sample that was sequenced in a study of T cell responses to AZD1222 COVID-19 vaccine. Clones were read by immunoSEQ multiplex PCR, and TCRdb kept only the in-frame ones, dropping some. Of 95,000 to 150,000 clones listed, around nine tenths are singletons. Sample: peripheral blood, taken on day 0 of AZD1222 vaccination. The receptors originated from an adult in good health.

The J gene is TRBJ1-5, the V gene TRBV30; no clear D. CDR3 length equals 13 residues. V lost 5 bases to trimming and J lost 6 bases, with 14 bases between them. Per germline, CDR1 GTSNPN and CDR2 SVGIG (reference sequence). CDR3 in amino acids: CAWSARGIQPQHF. The DNA of the CDR3 is TGTGCCTGGTCGGCACGGGGTATTCAGCCCCAGCATTTT.

The chain carries TRBV2 and TRBJ2-3, with a possible D match to TRBD1 (6 bases). The V end was cut by 4 bases, the J end by 12 bases, with 17 bases between. Germline CDR1 reads SNHLY; CDR2 reads FYNNEI. CDR3 length equals 13 residues. CDR3 protein: CASSGTRGPPQYF. CDR3 sequence (DNA): TGTGCCAGCAGTGGAACCAGGGGCCCTCCCCAGTATTTT. The full variable domain, its missing parts supplied by reference TRBV2 and TRBJ2-3, is EPEVTQTPSHQVTQMGQEVILRCVPISNHLYFYWYRQILGQKVEFLVSFYNNEISEKSEIFDDQFSVERPDGSNFTLKIRSTKLEDSAMYFCASSGTRGPPQYFGPGTRLTVL.

Note on this clone: Germline is not matched at one junction end, which may reflect a read error. The chain uses TRBV28 and TRBJ2-7, with D unresolved. This CDR3 comprises 12 residues. Germline values: CDR1 MDHEN, CDR2 SYDVKM. In nucleotides, the CDR3 is TGTGCCAGCACGTCTTGGTCCTTCGAGCAGTACTTC. Protein: CASTSWSFEQYF.

The chain combines TRBV6-4 with TRBJ2-7; D not resolved. The CDR3 length is 14 residues. Between the trimmed V and J ends, which lost 0 bases and 9 bases, there was a span of 15 bases. Germline V gene sequence: CDR1 MRHNA, CDR2 SNTAGT. The CDR3 region is CASSDSLASPRQYF. Written as DNA, the CDR3 is TGTGCCAGCAGTGACTCGTTAGCTTCCCCGCGGCAGTACTTC.

The rearrangement joins TRBV4-2 to TRBJ1-3; D is uncertain. V was pared by 1 base and J by 6 bases, with 13 bases between. This CDR3 is built from 15 residues. Germline V gene sequence: CDR1 LGHNA, CDR2 YNFKEQ. The CDR3 bases are TGTGCCAGCAGCCAAGTGGCAAACGGGGAAAACACCATATATTTT. Its protein is CASSQVANGENTIYF.

The chain is built from TRBV2 and TRBJ1-1, with TRBD1 as a possible D gene (6 bases). Germline loops: CDR1 SNHLY, CDR2 FYNNEI. The CDR3 consists of 13 residues. V dropped 5 bases and J dropped 0 bases, with 7 bases sitting between them. The CDR3 region is CASSRDMNTEAFF. In DNA, the CDR3 is TGTGCCAGCAGTCGGGACATGAACACTGAAGCTTTCTTT.

The chain links TRBV2 to TRBJ2-3; 9 bases fit TRBD1. Trimming removed 5 bases from V and 2 bases from J; junction bases left unmatched: 5. The CDR3 totals 15 residues. CDR1 SNHLY and CDR2 FYNNEI come from the germline V gene. Written as DNA, the CDR3 is TGTGCCAGCAGTTGGACAGGGGTCCACACAGATACGCAGTATTTT. Protein product: CASSWTGVHTDTQYF.

The rearrangement uses TRBV2 and TRBJ2-5; D might be TRBD2 (5 bases). CDR1 and CDR2 from the germline V gene are SNHLY and FYNNEI. The CDR3 extends over 15 amino acids. V lost 0 bases, J lost 5 bases, and 13 bases lay in between. The CDR3 region is CASSEALGERETQYF. Here the CDR3 DNA reads TGTGCCAGCAGTGAAGCTTTGGGAGAGCGGGAGACCCAGTACTTC. The full variable domain, in which reference TRBV2 and TRBJ2-5 provide the parts outside the CDR3, is EPEVTQTPSHQVTQMGQEVILRCVPISNHLYFYWYRQILGQKVEFLVSFYNNEISEKSEIFDDQFSVERPDGSNFTLKIRSTKLEDSAMYFCASSEALGERETQYFGPGTRLLVL.

This chain connects TRBV5-6 to TRBJ1-5; 9 bases match TRBD1. Per the germline V gene, CDR1 is SGHDT and CDR2 is YYEEEE. This CDR3 has 17 residues. With V trimmed by 5 bases and J by 3 bases, 12 bases remained unmatched. The CDR3 coding sequence is TGTGCCAGCAGTCGTGACTACAGGGGGCTGTACAATCAGCCCCAGCATTTT. Translating gives CASSRDYRGLYNQPQHF.

J is TRBJ1-4 and V is TRBV11-2, with D perhaps TRBD1 (5 bases). In germline, CDR1 is SGHAT, CDR2 FQNNGV. The CDR3 sequence is 16 residues long. V was shortened by 3 bases and J by 1 base, with 12 bases between the two germline ends. This chain's CDR3 is CASSFLRGRTNEKLFF. As DNA, the CDR3 is TGTGCCAGCAGCTTTCTAAGGGGTCGAACTAATGAAAAACTGTTTTTT.

V and J are TRBV6-5 and TRBJ1-1; D not resolved. CDR1 and CDR2 from the germline V gene are MNHEY and SVGAGI. The CDR3 has 13 residues. Trimming shortened V by 2 bases and J by 1 base, and 5 bases separated the two germline ends. CDR3 sequence reads: CASSYLGNTEAFF. The CDR3, as DNA: TGTGCCAGCAGTTACCTGGGGAACACTGAAGCTTTCTTT.

This chain joins TRBV27 and TRBJ1-1, with D unclear. Germline V gene lookup returns CDR1 MNHEY and CDR2 SMNVEV (reference sequence). Trimming pared 5 bases from V and 3 bases from J, leaving 10 bases between. The CDR3 has 13 residues. CDR3 sequence reads: CASSQTEYTEAFF. Here the CDR3 DNA reads TGTGCCAGCAGTCAAACCGAATACACTGAAGCTTTCTTT.

This clone was counted a few times. V is TRBV6-5 and J is TRBJ1-3; D unclear. This CDR3 contains 14 residues. V was shortened by 7 bases and J by 1 base, with 11 bases between the two germline ends. Germline-derived CDR1 and CDR2 are MNHEY and SVGAGI. CDR3: CASKTGYSGNTIYF. The DNA of the CDR3 is TGTGCCAGCAAGACCGGTTATTCTGGAAACACCATATATTTT.

The rearrangement uses TRBV4-2 and TRBJ1-5; D call uncertain. Germline V gene data show CDR1 as LGHNA and CDR2 as YNFKEQ. The CDR3 totals 15 residues. The V gene lost 1 base and the J gene lost 4 bases, with 11 bases spanning the gap. In DNA form, the CDR3 reads TGTGCCAGCAGCCAAGTCGGGGTTCCTAATCAGCCCCAGCATTTT. Amino acid sequence: CASSQVGVPNQPQHF.

This chain joins TRBV18 and TRBJ2-1; 9 bases match TRBD2. The CDR3 runs 15 residues. V gave up 3 bases and J gave up 3 bases; unmatched junction bases: 3. Germline-derived CDR1 and CDR2 are KGHSH and LQKENI. CDR3 nucleotides: TGTGCCAGCTCACCTGGACTAGCGAACTACAATGAGCAGTTCTTC. It translates to CASSPGLANYNEQFF.